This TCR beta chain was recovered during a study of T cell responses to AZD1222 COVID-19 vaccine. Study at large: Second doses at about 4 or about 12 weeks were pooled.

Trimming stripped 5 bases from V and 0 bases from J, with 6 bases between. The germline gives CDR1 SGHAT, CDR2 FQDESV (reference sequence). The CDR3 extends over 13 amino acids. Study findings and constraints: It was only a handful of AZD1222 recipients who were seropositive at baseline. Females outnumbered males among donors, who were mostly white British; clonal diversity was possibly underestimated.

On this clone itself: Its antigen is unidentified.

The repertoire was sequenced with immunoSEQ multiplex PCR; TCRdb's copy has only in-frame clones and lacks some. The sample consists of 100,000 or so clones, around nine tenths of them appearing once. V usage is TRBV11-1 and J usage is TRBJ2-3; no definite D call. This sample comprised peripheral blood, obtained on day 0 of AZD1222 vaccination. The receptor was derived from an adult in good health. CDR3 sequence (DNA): TGTGCCAGCAGCCGCGACAGCACAGATACGCAGTATTTT. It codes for CASSRDSTDTQYF.